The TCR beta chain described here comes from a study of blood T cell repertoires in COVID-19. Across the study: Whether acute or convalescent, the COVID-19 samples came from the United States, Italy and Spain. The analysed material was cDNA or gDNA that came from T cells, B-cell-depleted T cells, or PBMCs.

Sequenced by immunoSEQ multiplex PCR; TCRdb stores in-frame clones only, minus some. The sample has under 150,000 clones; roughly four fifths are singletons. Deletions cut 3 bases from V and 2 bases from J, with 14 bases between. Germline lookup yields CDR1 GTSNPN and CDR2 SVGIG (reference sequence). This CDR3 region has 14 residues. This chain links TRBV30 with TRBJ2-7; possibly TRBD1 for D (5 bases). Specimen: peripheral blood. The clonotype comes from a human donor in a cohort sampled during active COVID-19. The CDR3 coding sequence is TGTGCCTGGAGGCCTCGGTCAGGGACCTACGAGCAGTACTTC. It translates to CAWRPRSGTYEQYF.